The sequence of this T cell receptor (beta chain) was determined in a study of blood T cell repertoires in COVID-19. On the study more broadly: Both acute and convalescent COVID-19 samples were obtained from the United States, Italy and Spain.

The CDR3 contains 16 residues. Germline V gene lookup returns CDR1 LGHDT and CDR2 YNNKEL (reference sequence). The V and J ends lost 1 base and 4 bases, in that order; junction bases with no gene match: 7. Authors' processing steps: Reference gene primers were amplified, and this amplification served to estimate nucleated cell counts. Clones were sequenced by immunoSEQ multiplex PCR, and TCRdb holds only the in-frame ones, with some missing. The D gene and trimming were derived from the DNA, and the V and J assignments and clone size from that table. The sample carries over 130,000 clones, approximately 84% recorded once.

The sample comprised peripheral blood. The origin of this receptor is a human donor in a cohort sampled during active COVID-19. This chain uses TRBV3-1 (or the pseudogene TRBV3-2) with TRBJ2-5; 9 bases fit TRBD2. The CDR3 DNA reads as TGTGCCAGCAGCCAAGCCGGAGCGGGGGGCCGAGAGACCCAGTACTTC. Translation: CASSQAGAGGRETQYF.